The present TCR beta chain was sequenced within a study of blood T cells in healthy people across ages (dated by TCRdb to about 2015). In terms of the full investigation: In model experiments, template switching captured about one uniquely barcoded TCR beta cDNA molecule for every two T cells. To avoid experimental bias, donors of different ages were randomly spread across the sequencing lanes. The study analyzed two additional independent replicas of 1 million unique cDNA reads from the same blood draw for two donors, one aged 18 to 30 and one aged 80 or older. Age-related changes in TCR beta repertoire diversity were measured in the study by deep sequencing normalized with unique cDNA molecular identifiers. The donors were split into four age groups: young (average roughly 15 years), middle-aged (roughly 42), aged (more than 60) and long-lived (more than 80).

The donors were 40 or so Caucasian individuals from Russia, aged roughly 6 to 95 years, who were systemically healthy. About 9.6 milliliters of peripheral blood were collected from each donor into EDTA-treated Vacutainer tubes. Ficoll-Paque density-gradient centrifugation was used to isolate PBMCs, with at least 6.5 million per sample. Trizol reagent was used to extract total RNA from PBMCs, with at least 5 micrograms per sample. For every donor, an aliquot of PBMCs went through flow cytometry to measure the percentages of naive CD45RAhigh/CD27high T cells. Overall study results and their limits: Estimates of total diversity based on one million sequenced T cells were considered lower bounds and underestimates. Observed TCR beta diversity per million T cells fell roughly linearly with age, and a significant reduction was already apparent by age around 36. The percentage of naive T cells measured by flow cytometry correlated strongly with observed TCR beta diversity. Conclusive comparison of naive and antigen-experienced compartments was prevented by the profiling of bulk unsorted PBMCs. Because donor CMV infection status was unknown, age-related changes in expanded clonotypes were potentially confounded. Compared with the aged group, the long-lived group had more naive CD4+ T cells, fewer expanded clones and increased TCR diversity, suggesting age selection.

Preparation of the library involved 5' RACE. TCRdb names Illumina HiSeq 2500 as the instrument used. A second PCR of 7 to 11 cycles was run with a J-beta primer mix and a sample-barcoded 5' primer. A unique molecular identifier was introduced onto each TCR beta cDNA molecule by a template-switch 5' adaptor carrying 12 random nucleotides. Each sample yielded at least 2.5 million CDR3-containing paired-end reads. First-strand cDNA synthesis was performed from all RNA using the Mint cDNA synthesis kit, with priming by a TRBC-specific oligonucleotide. After uracil-DNA glycosylase treatment, a first 18-cycle PCR used universal primers M1SS and BC2_uni_R on all cDNA. The source study handled its data this way. For normalization, 1 million high-quality reads, each with a distinct molecular identifier, were randomly selected from each sample. Instead of being binned into consensus sequences, reads that shared molecular identifiers were thrown out. MiTCR, set to a Q25 quality threshold and the strictest error-elimination algorithm, was used for CDR3 identification, clonotype clustering and error correction. Lower-bound total TCR beta diversity was estimated with a nonparametric unseen species model using Euler transformation. TCRdb took the public reads, trimmed them with fastp at Q25, ran MiXCR for clone calling and kept in-frame beta chains. Every CDR3 protein is listed once, alongside the most common genes and DNA of its rows. The V and J calls and clone size come from TCRdb's table, not from the authors' own analysis. The sample records approximately 670,000 distinct CDR3 sequences, less than 45% of which are singletons. The top ten constitute about 32% of the sample.

This clonotype was observed a handful of times. This receptor's antigen is unknown. Within one base of it there is no much larger clone, and no base qualities were kept. The sequenced material came from blood. This clonotype was sampled from a man of 80 years or more in good health.

CDR3 reads: CSVSPGQGIYEQYF. At the DNA level, the sequence is TGCAGCGTGTCTCCGGGACAGGGAATTTACGAGCAGTACTTC. Recombination connected TRBV29-1 to TRBJ2-7; 9 central bases correspond to TRBD1. Including the terminal cysteine and phenylalanine, the CDR3 comprises 14 residues. Kept here is only the CDR3 DNA, which spans 42 bases and is read in frame from base 1. After removal of 6 bases from V and 4 bases from J, the junction retains 10 bases not matched to a gene. The germline V gene supplies CDR1 SQVTM and CDR2 ANQGSEA.